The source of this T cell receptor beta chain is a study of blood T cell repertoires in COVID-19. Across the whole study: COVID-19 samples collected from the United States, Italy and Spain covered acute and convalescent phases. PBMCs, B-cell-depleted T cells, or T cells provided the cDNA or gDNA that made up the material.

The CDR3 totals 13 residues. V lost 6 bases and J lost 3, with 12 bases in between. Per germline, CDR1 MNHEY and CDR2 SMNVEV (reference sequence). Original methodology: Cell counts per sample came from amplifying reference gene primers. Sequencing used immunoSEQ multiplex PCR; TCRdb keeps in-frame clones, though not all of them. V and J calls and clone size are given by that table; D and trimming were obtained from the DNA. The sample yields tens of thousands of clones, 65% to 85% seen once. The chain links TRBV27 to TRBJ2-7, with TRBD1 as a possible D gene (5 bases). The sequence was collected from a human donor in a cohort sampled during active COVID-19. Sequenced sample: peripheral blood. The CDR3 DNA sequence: TGTGCCAGCAGCGGGCAGGGAATCTACGAGCAGTACTTC. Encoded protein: CASSGQGIYEQYF.